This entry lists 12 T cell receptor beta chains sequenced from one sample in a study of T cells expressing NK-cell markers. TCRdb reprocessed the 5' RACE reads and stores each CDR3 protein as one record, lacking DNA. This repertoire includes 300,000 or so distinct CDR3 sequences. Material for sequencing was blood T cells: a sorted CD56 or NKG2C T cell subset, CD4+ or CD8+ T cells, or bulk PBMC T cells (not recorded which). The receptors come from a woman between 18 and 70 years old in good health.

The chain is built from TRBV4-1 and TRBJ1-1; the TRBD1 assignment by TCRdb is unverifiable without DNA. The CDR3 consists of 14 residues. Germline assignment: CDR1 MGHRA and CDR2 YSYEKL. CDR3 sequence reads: CASSPQGYGTEAFF.

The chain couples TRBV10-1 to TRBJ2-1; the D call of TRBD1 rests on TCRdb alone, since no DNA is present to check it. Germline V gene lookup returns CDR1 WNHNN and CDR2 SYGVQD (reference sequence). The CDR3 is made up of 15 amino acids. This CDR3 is CASSDLAGGGNEQFF.

CDR3 region: CSARDRRGGTEAFF. The gene calls are TRBV20-1 and TRBJ1-1. The V gene's germline CDR1 is DFQATT and CDR2 SNEGSKA (reference sequence). This CDR3 has 14 residues.

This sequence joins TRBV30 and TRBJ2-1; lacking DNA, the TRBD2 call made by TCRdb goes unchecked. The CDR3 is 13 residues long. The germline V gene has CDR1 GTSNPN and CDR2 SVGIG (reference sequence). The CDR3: CAWAGFTYNEQFF. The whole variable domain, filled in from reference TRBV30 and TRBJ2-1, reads SQTIHQWPATLVQPVGSPLSLECTVEGTSNPNLYWYRQAAGRGLQLLFYSVGIGQISSEVPQNLSASRPQDRQFILSSKKLLLSDSGFYLCAWAGFTYNEQFFGPGTRLTVL.

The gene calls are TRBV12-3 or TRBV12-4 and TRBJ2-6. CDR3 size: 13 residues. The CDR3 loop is CATRGSGANVLTF.

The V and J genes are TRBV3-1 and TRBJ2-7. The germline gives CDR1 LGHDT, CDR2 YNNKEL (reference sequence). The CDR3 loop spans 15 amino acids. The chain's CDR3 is CASSQVGKGSYEQYF.

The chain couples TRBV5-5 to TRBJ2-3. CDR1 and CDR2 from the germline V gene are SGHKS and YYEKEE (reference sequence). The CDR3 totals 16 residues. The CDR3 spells CASSSNGLPSTDTQYF.

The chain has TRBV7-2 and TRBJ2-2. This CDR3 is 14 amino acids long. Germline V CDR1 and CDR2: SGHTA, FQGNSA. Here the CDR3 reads CASSLRQTTGELFF.

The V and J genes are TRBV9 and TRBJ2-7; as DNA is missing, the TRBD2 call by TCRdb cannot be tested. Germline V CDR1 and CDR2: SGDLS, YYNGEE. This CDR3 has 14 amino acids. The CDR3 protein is CASSGEGPPYEQYF. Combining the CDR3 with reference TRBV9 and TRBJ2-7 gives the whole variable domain DSGVTQTPKHLITATGQRVTLRCSPRSGDLSVYWYQQSLDQGLQFLIQYYNGEERAKGNILERFSAQQFPDLHSELNLSSLELGDSALYFCASSGEGPPYEQYFGPGTRLTVT.

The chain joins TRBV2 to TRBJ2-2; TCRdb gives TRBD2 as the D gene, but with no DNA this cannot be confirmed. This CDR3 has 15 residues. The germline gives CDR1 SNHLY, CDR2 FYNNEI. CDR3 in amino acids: CASVLAGGPAGELFF.

CDR3: CAISSTGDNSPLHF. The genes are TRBV10-3 and TRBJ1-6; TCRdb calls TRBD1, which cannot be checked without DNA. The CDR3 length is 14 residues. The germline CDR1 and CDR2 sequences are ENHRY and SYGVKD.

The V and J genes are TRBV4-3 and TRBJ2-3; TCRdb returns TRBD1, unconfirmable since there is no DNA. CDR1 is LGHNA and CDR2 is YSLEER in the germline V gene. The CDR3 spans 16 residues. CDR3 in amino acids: CASSQGVAPGTDTQYF.